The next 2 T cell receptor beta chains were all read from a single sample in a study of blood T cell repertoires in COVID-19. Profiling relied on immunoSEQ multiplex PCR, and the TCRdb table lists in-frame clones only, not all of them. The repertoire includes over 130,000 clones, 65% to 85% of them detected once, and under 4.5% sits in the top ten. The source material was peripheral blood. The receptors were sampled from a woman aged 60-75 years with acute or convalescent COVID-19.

The CDR3: CASRLGTSGFDEQFF. The CDR3 region has the DNA TGTGCAAGTCGCTTAGGGACTAGCGGGTTCGATGAGCAGTTCTTC. J is TRBJ2-1 and V is TRBV12-2; the D call TRBD2 from the table was never checked on the DNA. TRBV12-2 is termed a pseudogene. CDR3 size: 15 residues.

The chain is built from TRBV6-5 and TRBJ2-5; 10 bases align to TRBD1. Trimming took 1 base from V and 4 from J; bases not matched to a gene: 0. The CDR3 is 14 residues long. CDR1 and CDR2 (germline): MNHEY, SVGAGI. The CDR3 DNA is TGTGCCAGCAGTTACTGGGACAGGGGAGAGACCCAGTACTTC. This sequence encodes CASSYWDRGETQYF.